This is a list of T cell receptor beta chains from one sample in a study of prognosis after radiotherapy for stage I lung cancer. TCRdb redid the calling of the multiplex PCR reads with MiXCR, one entry per CDR3 protein. This sample has under 75,000 distinct CDR3 sequences, with about 25% found just once. This specimen was PBMCs, taken before or after stereotactic body radiation therapy (not recorded which). The receptors were gathered from a donor aged 50 or older with non-small cell lung cancer. CDR3s include the opening cysteine and the closing phenylalanine or tryptophan. A D gene is named only where the DNA matches it firmly. Clone sizes are given selectively: once, few, many, or a class where the clone is expanded.

>TRBJ2-3|TRBD2|many|TRBV19
CATKWTSGSQYTQYF
TGTGCCACCAAATGGACTAGCGGGTCACAATATACGCAGTATTTT
>TRBJ1-5|.|many|TRBV2
CASSEIAGAYQPQHF
TGTGCCAGCAGTGAGATTGCAGGGGCGTATCAGCCCCAGCATTTT
>TRBJ2-2|.|.|TRBV12-3/TRBV12-4
CASSVPVGSVELFF
TGCGCCAGCAGTGTTCCAGTGGGCAGCGTGGAGCTGTTTTTT
>TRBJ1-4|.|many|TRBV6-2/TRBV6-3
CASSPVQGSEKLFF
TGTGCCAGCAGCCCGGTTCAGGGAAGTGAAAAACTGTTTTTT
>TRBJ1-5|.|.|TRBV6-2/TRBV6-3
CAGSPTGRGNQPQHF
TGTGCCGGCAGCCCCACAGGTAGAGGCAATCAGCCCCAGCATTTT
>TRBJ2-5|TRBD1|many|TRBV28
CASSAGDRGTAQYF
TGTGCCAGCAGCGCCGGGGACAGGGGAACGGCCCAGTACTTC
>TRBJ1-3|.|many|TRBV30
CAWSVRSNTIYF
TGTGCCTGGAGTGTTAGGTCAAACACCATATATTTT
>TRBJ2-7|.|many|TRBV11-2
CASSFRFGYEQYF
TGTGCCAGCAGCTTTAGGTTTGGATACGAGCAGTACTTC
>TRBJ2-7|.|many|TRBV5-1
CASRFTSGDSYEQYF
TGCGCCAGCAGATTCACTTCTGGGGACTCCTACGAGCAGTACTTC
>TRBJ1-3|.|many|TRBV20-1
CSARGYSGNTIYF
TGCAGTGCTAGGGGTTACTCTGGAAACACCATATATTTT
>TRBJ2-7|TRBD1|many|TRBV30
CAWSFGGQGYEQYF
TGTGCCTGGAGTTTTGGGGGACAGGGTTACGAGCAGTACTTC
>TRBJ2-3|.|many|TRBV30
CAWSVSSGTDTQYF
TGTGCCTGGAGTGTGTCTAGCGGCACAGATACGCAGTATTTT
>TRBJ2-7|.|many|TRBV18
CASSPGVGASYEQYF
TGTGCCAGCTCACCCGGAGTGGGGGCCTCCTACGAGCAGTACTTC
>TRBJ2-3|.|few|TRBV18
CASSPSRGPSTDTQYF
TGTGCCAGCTCACCCTCGCGGGGCCCTAGCACAGATACGCAGTATTTT
>TRBJ1-3|TRBD1|many|TRBV18
CASSPTGGKDTIYF
TGTGCCAGCTCACCCACAGGGGGTAAAGACACCATATATTTT
>TRBJ1-5|TRBD1|many|TRBV4-2
CASSPDRGVNQPQHF
TGTGCCAGCAGCCCGGACAGGGGAGTGAATCAGCCCCAGCATTTT
>TRBJ2-1|TRBD2|many|TRBV20-1
CSAGTSGAEQFF
TGCAGTGCTGGGACTAGCGGGGCTGAGCAGTTCTTC
>TRBJ1-2|.|many|TRBV19
CASMGRQGSNYGYTF
TGTGCCAGTATGGGAAGGCAGGGCTCCAACTATGGCTACACCTTC
>TRBJ2-2|TRBD1|many|TRBV10-2
CASSESSRRGQGRTGELFF
TGCGCCAGCAGTGAGTCTTCTCGCCGGGGACAGGGACGCACCGGGGAGCTGTTTTTT
>TRBJ2-3|TRBD2|many|TRBV18
CASSPIPAGGTSSTDTQYF
TGTGCCAGCTCACCAATCCCAGCGGGGGGAACCTCTAGCACAGATACGCAGTATTTT
>TRBJ1-4|.|many|TRBV28
CASSLVGGQLFF
TGTGCCAGCAGTTTAGTGGGGGGGCAGTTGTTTTTT
>TRBJ1-5|TRBD1|many|TRBV20-1
CSASRQGRKQPQHF
TGCAGTGCTAGCCGACAGGGTCGAAAGCAGCCCCAGCATTTT
>TRBJ2-7|TRBD1|many|TRBV28
CASSPGQGAYEQYF
TGTGCCAGCAGTCCCGGACAGGGTGCCTACGAGCAGTACTTC
>TRBJ1-2|.|many|TRBV5-5
CASSLASGDGYTF
TGTGCCAGCAGCTTGGCGTCAGGGGATGGCTACACCTTC
>TRBJ2-1|.|once|TRBV12-3/TRBV12-4
CASRVGPSAQFF
TGTGCAAGCAGGGTCGGCCCCAGCGCCCAGTTCTTC
>TRBJ2-5|.|many|TRBV28
CASTSSPQGETQYF
TGTGCCAGCACCTCAAGCCCCCAGGGAGAGACCCAGTACTTC
>TRBJ2-5|.|many|TRBV12-5
CASGLDAGSVETQYF
TGTGCTAGTGGTTTGGATGCAGGGTCGGTCGAGACCCAGTACTTC
>TRBJ1-2|TRBD1|many|TRBV6-5
CASSYSGQGPLFGYGYTF
TGTGCCAGCAGTTACTCGGGACAGGGACCTCTTTTCGGCTATGGCTACACCTTC
>TRBJ1-5|.|once|TRBV27
CASSPAWGRVYVSNQPQHF
TGTGCCAGCAGTCCCGCCTGGGGGAGGGTGTATGTGTCTAATCAGCCCCAGCATTTT
>TRBJ2-6|.|.|TRBV28
CASSRRGTRDPGASALTF
TGTGCCAGCAGTCGCCGGGGCACCCGGGACCCTGGGGCCAGCGCCCTGACTTTC
>TRBJ1-1|.|.|TRBV2
CASSELENTEAFF
TGTGCCAGCAGTGAATTAGAGAACACTGAAGCTTTCTTT
>TRBJ2-5|TRBD1|many|TRBV7-3
CASSLWTGCGPRTPHPFQETQYF
TGTGCCAGCAGCCTGTGGACAGGGTGCGGACCCCGAACCCCCCACCCGTTTCAAGAGACCCAGTACTTC